This T cell receptor beta chain was retrieved from a study of Graves' ophthalmopathy and Graves' hyperthyroidism. This clonotype was observed many times. Amplified material comprised TCR beta CDR3 regions derived from RNA transcripts. HTBI primers primed a first-round RT-PCR, and a second-round multiplex PCR followed. TCRdb re-analysed the multiplex PCR reads in MiXCR, keeping a single row per CDR3 protein. In the table there are about 220,000 distinct CDR3 sequences, about 22% of which are singletons. Sequences were obtained from peripheral blood. The origin of this receptor is a woman between 50 and 59 years old with Graves' ophthalmopathy.

The CDR3 loop is CASSEAGSLNTEAFF. The CDR3 nucleotides are TGTGCCAGCAGTGAAGCGGGCAGTCTGAACACTGAAGCTTTCTTT. This chain joins TRBV2 and TRBJ1-1, with D hard to call. V lost 0 bases, J lost 0 bases, and 8 bases lay in between. The CDR3 contains 15 residues. The germline V gene encodes CDR1 SNHLY and CDR2 FYNNEI.